Below, 14 T cell receptor beta chains from the same sample are listed, as sequenced in a study of blood T cell repertoires in COVID-19. Data came from immunoSEQ multiplex PCR; TCRdb stores just in-frame clones and leaves some out. Counted here are roughly 250,000 clones, 82% occurring once; the ten biggest clones make up around 12%. Sequencing was performed on peripheral blood. The source of these receptors is a woman between 55 and 75 years old with active or convalescent COVID-19.

V gene TRBV6-2 or TRBV6-3 combines with J gene TRBJ1-2; D call uncertain. The CDR3 length is 14 residues. Per germline, CDR1 MNHEY and CDR2 SVGEGT. Trimming left V 2 bases short and J 4 bases short, with 11 bases between. The CDR3 protein is CASSYAQLVYGYTF. In DNA, the CDR3 is TGTGCCAGCAGTTACGCACAGCTGGTCTATGGCTACACCTTC.

CDR3 in amino acids: CASRLSGGVGDTQYF. The CDR3 coding sequence is TGTGCCAGTAGACTAAGCGGGGGGGTTGGAGATACGCAGTATTTT. The rearrangement uses TRBV19 and TRBJ2-3; 10 nucleotides match TRBD2. The trim removed 6 bases at V and 5 bases at J, leaving 8 bases unmatched. This CDR3 has 15 amino acids. CDR1 and CDR2 from the germline V gene are LNHDA and SQIVND (reference sequence).

This chain links TRBV5-4 with TRBJ2-2, with TRBD2 identical over 10 bases. Per germline, CDR1 SGHNT and CDR2 YYREEE (reference sequence). V was clipped by 4 bases and J by 6 bases; unmatched bases: 9. This CDR3 is 16 amino acids long. CDR3 in amino acids: CASSPSAGGHSGELFF. CDR3 DNA sequence: TGTGCCAGCAGCCCCTCAGCGGGGGGGCACTCCGGGGAGCTGTTTTTT. Full variable domain (rest looked up from reference TRBV5-4 and TRBJ2-2): ETGVTQSPTHLIKTRGQQVTLRCSSQSGHNTVSWYQQALGQGPQFIFQYYREEENGRGNFPPRFSGLQFPNYSSELNVNALELDDSALYLCASSPSAGGHSGELFFGEGSRLTVL.

The V gene is TRBV27, the J gene TRBJ2-1; 7 bases align to TRBD2. Germline V lookup: CDR1 MNHEY, CDR2 SMNVEV (reference sequence). V trimming: 8 bases; J trimming: 6 bases; junction bases outside the gene matches: 13. The CDR3 contains 15 residues. The CDR3 bases are TGTGCCAGCGGTACCGGGGGGACCAGGTTCAATGAGCAGTTCTTC. Translated, it gives CASGTGGTRFNEQFF.

The CDR3 is CASSLGRRNEKLFF. The CDR3 coding sequence is TGTGCCAGCAGCTTAGGCAGGAGGAATGAAAAACTGTTTTTT. This chain links TRBV7-2 with TRBJ1-4; no firm D call. Germline V gives CDR1 SGHTA, CDR2 FQGNSA. The V end lost 1 base, the J end lost 5 bases, and 8 bases lay between the germline ends. The CDR3 sequence is 14 residues long.

The chain recombines TRBV30 with TRBJ2-2; D gene uncertain. V gave up 0 bases and J gave up 4 bases, with 9 bases separating them. CDR3 length: 14 amino acids. CDR1 and CDR2 from the germline V gene are GTSNPN and SVGIG (reference sequence). CDR3 sequence: CAWSVLSPTGELFF. The CDR3 DNA sequence: TGTGCCTGGAGTGTACTGTCTCCCACCGGGGAGCTGTTTTTT.

V is TRBV13 and J is TRBJ2-5; unclear D gene. The CDR3 totals 13 residues. Germline assignment: CDR1 PRHDT and CDR2 FYEKMQ (reference sequence). V shed 5 bases and J shed 2 bases, with 9 bases lying between them. DNA of the CDR3: TGTGCCAGCAGCCCTTACACACAAGAGACCCAGTACTTC. Translated: CASSPYTQETQYF.

This chain uses TRBV5-4 with TRBJ1-3; 10 bases agree with TRBD1. This CDR3 is 14 amino acids long. Germline V gives CDR1 SGHNT, CDR2 YYREEE (reference sequence). The ends lost 4 bases at V and 8 bases at J; junction bases unmatched: 6. CDR3 residues: CASSHPGTGDTIYF. Written as DNA, the CDR3 is TGTGCCAGCAGCCACCCCGGGACAGGGGACACCATATATTTT. Filled out from reference TRBV5-4 and TRBJ1-3, the complete variable domain reads ETGVTQSPTHLIKTRGQQVTLRCSSQSGHNTVSWYQQALGQGPQFIFQYYREEENGRGNFPPRFSGLQFPNYSSELNVNALELDDSALYLCASSHPGTGDTIYFGEGSWLTVV.

This clone was counted once. This sequence joins TRBV5-1 and TRBJ2-5, with 10 bases matching TRBD2. Looked up from germline, CDR1 is SGHRS and CDR2 is YFSETQ. V shed 4 bases and J 3 bases; nucleotides not matched to a gene: 9. The CDR3 sequence is 16 residues long. The CDR3 sequence: CASSMAPSGGEETQYF. CDR3 DNA: TGCGCCAGCAGCATGGCGCCCAGCGGGGGGGAAGAGACCCAGTACTTC. Full variable domain (remainder filled in from reference TRBV5-1 and TRBJ2-5): KAGVTQTPRYLIKTRGQQVTLSCSPISGHRSVSWYQQTPGQGLQFLFEYFSETQRNKGNFPGRFSGRQFSNSRSEMNVSTLELGDSALYLCASSMAPSGGEETQYFGPGTRLLVL.

The chain employs TRBV11-1 and TRBJ2-2; 7 bases agree with TRBD1. In germline, CDR1 is SGHAT, CDR2 FQDESV (reference sequence). There are 17 residues in the CDR3. J was trimmed by 0 bases and V by 0 bases; bases with no gene match: 4. The CDR3 DNA reads TGTGCCAGCAGCTTAGCCCCGACAGGGCCGAACACCGGGGAGCTGTTTTTT. It encodes CASSLAPTGPNTGELFF.

CDR3 nucleotides: TGTGCCAGCAGATACGACCCAAGGACTAGTGGAGATACGCAGTATTTT. It encodes CASRYDPRTSGDTQYF. The V gene is TRBV7-2, the J gene TRBJ2-3; TRBD2 matches 7 bases. After removal of 6 bases from V and 5 bases from J, the junction contained 14 bases not matched to a gene. The CDR3 is made up of 16 amino acids. Germline lookup yields CDR1 SGHTA and CDR2 FQGNSA. Full variable domain (outside the CDR3, taken from reference TRBV7-2 and TRBJ2-3): GAGVSQSPSNKVTEKGKDVELRCDPISGHTALYWYRQSLGQGLEFLIYFQGNSAPDKSGLPSDRFSAERTGGSVSTLTIQRTQQEDSAVYLCASRYDPRTSGDTQYFGPGTRLTVL.

The rearrangement joins TRBV11-3 to TRBJ2-2; 8 bases line up with TRBD1. Germline assignment: CDR1 SGHNT and CDR2 YENEEA. The V segment lost 5 bases and the J segment 3 bases; nucleotides outside the gene matches: 2. This CDR3 has 14 amino acids. The CDR3 region has the DNA TGTGCCAGCAGCGCGACAGGGGACACCGGGGAGCTGTTTTTT. Protein sequence: CASSATGDTGELFF.

This chain joins TRBV5-6 and TRBJ1-4; D is perhaps TRBD1 (5 bases). The CDR3 runs to 14 residues. Trimming took 5 bases from V and 7 from J, leaving 15 bases between them. The V gene's germline CDR1 is SGHDT and CDR2 YYEEEE. CDR3 protein: CASSSMGTGEKLFF. For the CDR3, the DNA is TGTGCCAGCAGTTCTATGGGAACAGGTGAAAAACTGTTTTTT.

Details on this clone: This sample includes further DNA sequences coding for the same CDR3. This rearrangement joins TRBV9 to TRBJ2-3, with 10 bases aligning to TRBD1. V trimming: 2 bases; J trimming: 1 base; junction bases outside the gene matches: 1. Per the germline V gene, CDR1 is SGDLS and CDR2 is YYNGEE. The CDR3 covers 15 residues. The CDR3 DNA sequence: TGTGCCAGCAGCGTTGGACAGGGGGGCACAGATACGCAGTATTTT. It encodes CASSVGQGGTDTQYF.